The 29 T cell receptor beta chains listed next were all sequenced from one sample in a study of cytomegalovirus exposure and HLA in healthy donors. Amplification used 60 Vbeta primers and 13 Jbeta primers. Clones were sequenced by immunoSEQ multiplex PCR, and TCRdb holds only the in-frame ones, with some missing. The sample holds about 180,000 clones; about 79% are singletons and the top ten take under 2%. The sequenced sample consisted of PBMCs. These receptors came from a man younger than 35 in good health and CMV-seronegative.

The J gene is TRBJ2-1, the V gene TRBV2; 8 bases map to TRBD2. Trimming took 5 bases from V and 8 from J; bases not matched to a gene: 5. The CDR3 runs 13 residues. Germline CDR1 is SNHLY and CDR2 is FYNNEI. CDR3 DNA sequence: TGTGCCAGCAGTTCGACCGGGGGGGATGAGCAGTTCTTC. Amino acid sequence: CASSSTGGDEQFF.

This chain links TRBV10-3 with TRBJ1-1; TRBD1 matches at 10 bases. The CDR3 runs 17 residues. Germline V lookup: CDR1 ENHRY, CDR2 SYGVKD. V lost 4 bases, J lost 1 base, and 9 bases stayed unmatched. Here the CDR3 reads CAISGRTGGRGNTEAFF. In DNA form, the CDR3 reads TGTGCCATCAGTGGTAGGACAGGGGGTCGGGGGAACACTGAAGCTTTCTTT.

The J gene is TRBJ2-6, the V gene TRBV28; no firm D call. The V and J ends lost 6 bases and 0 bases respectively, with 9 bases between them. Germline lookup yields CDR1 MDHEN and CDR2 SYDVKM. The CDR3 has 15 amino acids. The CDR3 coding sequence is TGTGCCAGCAGGCCGTCTAGCTCTGGGGCCAACGTCCTGACTTTC. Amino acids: CASRPSSSGANVLTF.

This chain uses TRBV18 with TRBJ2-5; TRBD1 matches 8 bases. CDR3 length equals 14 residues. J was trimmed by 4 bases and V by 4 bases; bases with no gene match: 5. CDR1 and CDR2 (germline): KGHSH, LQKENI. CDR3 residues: CASSRGQGGETQYF. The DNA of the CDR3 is TGTGCCAGCTCACGAGGACAGGGAGGAGAGACCCAGTACTTC.

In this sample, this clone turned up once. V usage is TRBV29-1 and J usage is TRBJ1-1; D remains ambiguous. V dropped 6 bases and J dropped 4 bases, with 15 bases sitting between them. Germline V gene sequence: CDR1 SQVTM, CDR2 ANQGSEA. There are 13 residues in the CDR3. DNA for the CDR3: TGCAGCGTACGGGGTGGGGAGACCACTGAAGCTTTCTTT. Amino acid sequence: CSVRGGETTEAFF.

The CDR3 region is CASSLNRQNSPLHF. The CDR3 coding sequence is TGTGCCAGCAGCTTGAACCGACAGAATTCACCCCTCCACTTT. This chain joins TRBV7-9 and TRBJ1-6; perhaps TRBD1 as D (5 bases). Germline-derived CDR1 and CDR2 are SEHNR and FQNEAQ (reference sequence). V lost 3 bases to trimming and J lost 7 bases, with 10 bases between them. This CDR3 is built from 14 residues.

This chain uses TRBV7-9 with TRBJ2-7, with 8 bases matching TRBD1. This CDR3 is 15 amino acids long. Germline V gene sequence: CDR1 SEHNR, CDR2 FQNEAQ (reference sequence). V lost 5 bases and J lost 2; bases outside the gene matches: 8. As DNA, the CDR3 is TGTGCCAGCAGCCCCGGGACAGGTGAAGCCTACGAGCAGTACTTC. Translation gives CASSPGTGEAYEQYF.

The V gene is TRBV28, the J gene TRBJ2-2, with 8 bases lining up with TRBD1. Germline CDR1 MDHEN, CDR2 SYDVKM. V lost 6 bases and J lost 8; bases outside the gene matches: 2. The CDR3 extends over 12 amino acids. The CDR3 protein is CASRQGGGELFF. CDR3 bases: TGTGCCAGCAGACAGGGGGGTGGGGAGCTGTTTTTT.

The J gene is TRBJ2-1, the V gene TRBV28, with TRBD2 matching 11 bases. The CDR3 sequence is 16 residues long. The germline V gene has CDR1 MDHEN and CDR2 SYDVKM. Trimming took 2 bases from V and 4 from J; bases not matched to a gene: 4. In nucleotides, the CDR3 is TGTGCCAGCAGTTTAGGGGGACTAGCGGATTACAATGAGCAGTTCTTC. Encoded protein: CASSLGGLADYNEQFF.

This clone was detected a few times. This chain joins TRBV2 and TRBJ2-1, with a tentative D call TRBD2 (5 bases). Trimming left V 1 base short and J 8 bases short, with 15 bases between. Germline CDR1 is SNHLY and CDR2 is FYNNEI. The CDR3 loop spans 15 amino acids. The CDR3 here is CASSEVSVNHHEQFF. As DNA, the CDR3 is TGTGCCAGCAGTGAAGTTAGCGTTAATCATCATGAGCAGTTCTTC. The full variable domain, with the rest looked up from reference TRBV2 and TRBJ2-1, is EPEVTQTPSHQVTQMGQEVILRCVPISNHLYFYWYRQILGQKVEFLVSFYNNEISEKSEIFDDQFSVERPDGSNFTLKIRSTKLEDSAMYFCASSEVSVNHHEQFFGPGTRLTVL.

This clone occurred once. The CDR3 protein is CASSGDRGPYEQYF. In nucleotides, the CDR3 is TGTGCCAGCAGTGGGGACAGGGGTCCCTACGAGCAGTACTTC. The rearrangement joins TRBV28 to TRBJ2-7; 10 bases line up with TRBD1. CDR3 length: 14 amino acids. CDR1 and CDR2 from the germline V gene are MDHEN and SYDVKM. After removal of 5 bases from V and 2 bases from J, the junction contained 3 bases not matched to a gene.

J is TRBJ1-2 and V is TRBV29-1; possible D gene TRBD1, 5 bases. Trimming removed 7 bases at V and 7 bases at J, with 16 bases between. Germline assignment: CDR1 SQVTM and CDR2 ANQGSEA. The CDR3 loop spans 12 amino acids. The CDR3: CSARGGDPGYTF. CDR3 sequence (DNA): TGCAGCGCTCGGGGGGGGGACCCTGGCTACACCTTC.

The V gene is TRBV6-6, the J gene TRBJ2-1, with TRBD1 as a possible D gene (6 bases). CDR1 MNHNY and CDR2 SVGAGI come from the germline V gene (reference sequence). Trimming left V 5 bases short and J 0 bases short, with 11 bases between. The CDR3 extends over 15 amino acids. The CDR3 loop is CASSRQVRSYNEQFF. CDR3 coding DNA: TGTGCCAGCAGTAGACAGGTCCGCTCCTACAATGAGCAGTTCTTC.

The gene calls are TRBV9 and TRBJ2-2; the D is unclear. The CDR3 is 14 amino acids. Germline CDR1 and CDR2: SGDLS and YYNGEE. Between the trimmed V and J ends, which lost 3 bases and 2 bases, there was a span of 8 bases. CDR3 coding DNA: TGTGCCAGCAGCGGTCGTTTAAACACCGGGGAGCTGTTTTTT. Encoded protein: CASSGRLNTGELFF.

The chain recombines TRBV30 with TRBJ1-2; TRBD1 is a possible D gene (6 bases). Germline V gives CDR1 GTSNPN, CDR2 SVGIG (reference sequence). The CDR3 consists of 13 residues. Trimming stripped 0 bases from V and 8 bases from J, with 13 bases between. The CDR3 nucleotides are TGTGCCTGGAGTGTAGGGGGGGGCGCAGGCTACACCTTC. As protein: CAWSVGGGAGYTF.

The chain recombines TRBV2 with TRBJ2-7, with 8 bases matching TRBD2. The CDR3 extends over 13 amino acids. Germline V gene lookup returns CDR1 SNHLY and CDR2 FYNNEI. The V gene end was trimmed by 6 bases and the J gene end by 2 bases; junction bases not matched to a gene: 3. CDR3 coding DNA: TGTGCCAGCAGGCGAGCGGGGGCCTACGAGCAGTACTTC. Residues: CASRRAGAYEQYF.

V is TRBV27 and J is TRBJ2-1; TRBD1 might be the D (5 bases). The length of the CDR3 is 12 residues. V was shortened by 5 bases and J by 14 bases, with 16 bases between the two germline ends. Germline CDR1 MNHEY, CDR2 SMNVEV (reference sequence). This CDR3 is CASSTRGPEEFF. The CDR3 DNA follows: TGTGCCAGCAGTACAAGGGGTCCAGAGGAGTTCTTC.

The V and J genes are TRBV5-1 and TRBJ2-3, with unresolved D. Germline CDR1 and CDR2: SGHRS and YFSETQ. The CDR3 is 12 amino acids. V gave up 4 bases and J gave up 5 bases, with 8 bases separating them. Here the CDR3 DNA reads TGCGCCAGCAGCGCGGCGAGAGATACGCAGTATTTT. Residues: CASSAARDTQYF.

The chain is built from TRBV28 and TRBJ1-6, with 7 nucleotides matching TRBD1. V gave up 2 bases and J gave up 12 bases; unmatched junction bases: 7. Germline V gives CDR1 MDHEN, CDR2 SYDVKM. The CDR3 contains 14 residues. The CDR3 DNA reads TGTGCCAGCAGTTTAAGCCAGGGGGAATTACCCCTCCACTTT. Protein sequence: CASSLSQGELPLHF.

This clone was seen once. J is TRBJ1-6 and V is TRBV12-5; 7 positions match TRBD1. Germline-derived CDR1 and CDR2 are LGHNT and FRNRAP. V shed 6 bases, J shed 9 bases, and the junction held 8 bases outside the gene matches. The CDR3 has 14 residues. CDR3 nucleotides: TGTGCTAGTGGCTTCGGGACAGCGGGTTCACCCCTCCACTTT. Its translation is CASGFGTAGSPLHF.

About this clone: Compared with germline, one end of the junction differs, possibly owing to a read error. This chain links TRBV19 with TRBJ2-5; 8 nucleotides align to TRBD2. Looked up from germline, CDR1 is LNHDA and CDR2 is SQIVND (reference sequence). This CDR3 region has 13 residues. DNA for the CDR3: TGTGCCAGTAGTACCCCCGGGACTAGGTTTCGGAACTTC. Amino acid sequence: CASSTPGTRFRNF.

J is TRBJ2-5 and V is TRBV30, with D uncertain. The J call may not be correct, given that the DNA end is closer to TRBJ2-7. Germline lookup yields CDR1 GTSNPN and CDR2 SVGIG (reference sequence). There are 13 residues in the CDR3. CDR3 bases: TGTGCCTGGAAAAGTTCCGCCTCCTACGAGCAGTACTTC. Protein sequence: CAWKSSASYEQYF.

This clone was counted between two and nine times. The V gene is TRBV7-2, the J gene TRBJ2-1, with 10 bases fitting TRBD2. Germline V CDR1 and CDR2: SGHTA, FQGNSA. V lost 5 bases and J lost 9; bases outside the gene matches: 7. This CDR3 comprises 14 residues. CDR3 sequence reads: CASSPGLAIFEQFF. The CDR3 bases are TGTGCCAGCAGCCCGGGACTAGCGATTTTTGAGCAGTTCTTC.

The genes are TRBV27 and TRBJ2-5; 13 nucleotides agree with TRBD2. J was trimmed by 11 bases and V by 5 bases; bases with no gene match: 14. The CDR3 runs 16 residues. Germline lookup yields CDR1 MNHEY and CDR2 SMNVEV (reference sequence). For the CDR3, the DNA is TGTGCCAGCAGTCCCACGCGGACTAGCGGGAGAGGGGAGCAGTACTTC. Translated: CASSPTRTSGRGEQYF.

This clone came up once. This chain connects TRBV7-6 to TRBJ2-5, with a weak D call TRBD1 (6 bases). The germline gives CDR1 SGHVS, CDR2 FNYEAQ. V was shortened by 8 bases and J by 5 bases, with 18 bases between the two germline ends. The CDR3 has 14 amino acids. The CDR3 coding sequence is TGTGCCAGCCGCATACAGGGTTGGGAGGAGACCCAGTACTTC. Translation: CASRIQGWEETQYF.

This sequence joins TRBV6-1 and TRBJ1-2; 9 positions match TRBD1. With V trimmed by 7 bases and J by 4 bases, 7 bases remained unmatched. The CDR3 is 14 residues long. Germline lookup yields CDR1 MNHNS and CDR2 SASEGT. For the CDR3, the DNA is TGTGCCAGCAACCCGGGACAGGGAGGCTATGGCTACACCTTC. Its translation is CASNPGQGGYGYTF.

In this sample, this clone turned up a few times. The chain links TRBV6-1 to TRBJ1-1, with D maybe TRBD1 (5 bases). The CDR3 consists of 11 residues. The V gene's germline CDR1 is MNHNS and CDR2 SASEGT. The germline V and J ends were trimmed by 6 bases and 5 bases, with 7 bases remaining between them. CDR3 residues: CASRGGTEAFF. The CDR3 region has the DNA TGTGCCAGCAGGGGGGGAACTGAAGCTTTCTTT.

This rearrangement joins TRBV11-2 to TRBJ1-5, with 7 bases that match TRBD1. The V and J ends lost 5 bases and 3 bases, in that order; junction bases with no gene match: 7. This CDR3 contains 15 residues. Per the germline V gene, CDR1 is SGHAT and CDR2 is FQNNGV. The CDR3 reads CASSEEQGPNQPQHF. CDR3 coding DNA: TGTGCCAGCAGCGAAGAACAGGGGCCCAATCAGCCCCAGCATTTT.

CDR3 bases: TGTGCCAGCAGCTCCTCCCCCGGGAAGCCCCAGCATTTT. This codes for CASSSSPGKPQHF. This rearrangement joins TRBV7-6 to TRBJ1-5, with D unresolved. The V gene lost 4 bases and the J gene lost 8 bases, with 12 bases spanning the gap. CDR1 is SGHVS, CDR2 FNYEAQ, per germline. The CDR3 covers 13 residues.